This TCR beta chain was recorded in a study of neurological immune-mediated disorders. Overall study findings and caveats: HTLV-1-associated myelopathy had the most TCR clonal expansion, and multiple sclerosis had the least, less than healthy controls. Across subjects, expanded clones had no CDR3 amino acid sequences in common, pointing to private repertoires in all groups.

The length of the CDR3 is 13 residues. Germline V lookup: CDR1 SGHKS, CDR2 YYEKEE (reference sequence). Every sequencing run generated over 160 million TCR-beta sequences from 15-18 subjects. MiXCR was run by TCRdb on the 5' RACE reads, yielding one entry per CDR3 protein. Here the sample spans more than 95,000 distinct CDR3 sequences, approximately 11% being singletons. Points on this clonotype: The target antigen is unknown. The junction shows a germline mismatch at one end, possibly a read error.

Time point in this sample: longitudinal time-point 3. This clonotype was obtained from a female donor with HTLV-1-associated myelopathy (HAM/TSP). The sample comprised PBMCs. The chain employs TRBV5-5 and TRBJ2-3, with 7 bases aligning to TRBD1. The CDR3: CASYLSGTDTRYF. Written as DNA, the CDR3 is TGTGCCAGCTACCTATCAGGGACAGATACGCGGTATTTT.